One T cell receptor (beta chain) is described in this entry. Its specific antigen is unknown. One base away there is no much larger clone; base qualities are not given. This record belongs to a study of cytomegalovirus exposure and HLA in healthy donors (dated by TCRdb to 2015 to 2018). The study in broad terms: An earlier analysis of fewer than 750 of the donors reported approximately 280 Gb of sequence data and approximately 120 million unique TCR beta sequences obtained from around 170 million T cells. Typing coverage differed by locus: A, B, C, DRB1 and DQB1 were typed in roughly 629-630 donors, DQA1 in approximately 520, DPA1 in 606, and DPB1 in just under 490. On average, 235,054 unique TCR beta nucleotide sequences were sequenced per donor among 350 to 400 genotyped donors of the cohort, with 15% to 20% of those sequences being non-productive. Every repertoire in the discovery cohort had been generated on one and the same sequencing platform. In the later analysis, no new phenotypic data were used to find candidate immune exposures; instead, reliance was placed on TCR beta sequences and their occurrence across donors. The genetic ancestry cluster associated with self-reported Caucasian donors included 81% of the roughly 410 genotyped donors. Class I and class II HLA loci were covered by the typing at four-digit resolution. Along with the roughly 670-subject first cohort, a separate validation cohort of over a hundred different subjects was used. To decide whether each TCR beta V gene segment behaved as functional or pseudogenic, an earlier analysis of some 570 of the donors relied on high-throughput TCR beta sequencing. Four to six DR-DQ haplotypes were handled as single units for association and clustering, since linkage in the cohort was strong. A later analysis re-analyzed previously published TCR beta repertoires from about 600 donors and added high-resolution HLA genotyping to study TCR occurrence patterns. An early release that covered around 590 HLA-typed donors contained about 300 gigabases of sequencing data and tens of millions of unique TCR sequences. Alongside the repertoire data, information on donor age, sex, ethnicity and CMV serostatus was compiled. High-throughput TCR immunosequencing, statistical association of individual TCRs with disease status, and machine learning were combined to predict cytomegalovirus infection status. The study profiled the T cell repertoires of 666 subjects by immunosequencing and related them to cytomegalovirus serostatus. The aim of the study was to test whether cataloging public T cell receptors could identify signatures of past pathogen exposure. Genome-wide SNP genotypes for about three fifths of the roughly 700 donors were used in a later genetic analysis, which treated that subset as a discovery cohort. The full study reports these points: Linkage disequilibrium might explain the correlated functional status among segregating V segments, but an unknown experimental factor could not be ruled out. Because counts were too low, seventeen rarely observed V segments, including chromosome 9 orphons, were excluded from the earlier analysis of under 650 of the donors. Because the 87-base-pair reads could not distinguish some IMGT-functional V segments, including TRBV6-2 and TRBV6-3, those segments were excluded. In a later analysis, HLA-associated TCR beta chains showed more clonal expansion and lower generation probabilities than non-associated chains that were equally common. A later genetic analysis reported fewer N-insertions in productive TCRs among donors in an Asian-associated ancestry cluster than the roughly 700-donor mean. In an earlier analysis of about 540 of the donors, most TCR beta V segments were observed in productive rearrangements about 87% or about 30% of the time, broadly matching IMGT annotations. A later genetic analysis associated a missense DCLRE1C variant with V-gene and J-gene trimming of TCR beta chains, and an independent cohort replicated the association. This cohort had only TCR beta chains sequenced, and the lack of alpha or paired-chain data limited which features could be detected. The sequencing pipeline was judged likely to have produced a cluster of highly shared sequence variants as a technical artifact. When HLA alleles, especially DR and DQ, strongly co-occurred, TCR associations were difficult to assign to individual alleles. The presence/absence analyses assumed that sequencing depth was roughly uniform across donors, and that assumption may not be true. The authors suggested that the approach could potentially be extended to other disease states and immunological phenotypes. In the study, 150 to 200 TCR beta chains were listed as associated with cytomegalovirus. Immune exposure information for the cohort was limited to CMV serostatus. A later analysis found that TCR association rates varied across HLA loci, with DRB1 alleles showing the most associated TCRs and HLA-C alleles the fewest. A few of the identified cytomegalovirus-associated TCR beta chains were confirmed in vitro to be specific for cytomegalovirus antigens. Specific HLA alleles were associated with some 15,000 TCR beta sequences at a false discovery rate of 0.05 in a later analysis. Most TCR sequences were seen in very few donors, while some public TCRs were found in many individuals. According to a later analysis, parvovirus B19, influenza, CMV and Epstein-Barr virus appeared linked to several top co-occurrence clusters. Cytomegalovirus status was reported to be diagnosed by the classifier with high specificity and sensitivity in both the original and validation cohorts. A further reported finding was that TCR beta sequences accurately predicted the HLA-A and HLA-B alleles for most subjects in the first cohort. In a later analysis, most CMV-associated TCR beta chains were found to appear HLA-restricted, with HLA associations seemingly driven largely by CMV exposure. Because HLA typing was unavailable for some donors at each locus, only the typed subset was used in association tests.

The cohort comprised some 680 healthy bone marrow donors. All cohort members were sampled while nominally healthy, although unrecorded immune exposures were likely present. The donor tested CMV seronegative and was one of the 352 seronegative cohort members. Each donor provided a peripheral blood sample, and peripheral blood mononuclear cells were used for TCR beta sequencing. The Qiagen DNeasy Blood Extraction Kit was used to extract genomic DNA from the blood cell samples. Library construction relied on the immunoSEQ multiplex PCR assay. The multiplex PCR relied on a mix of 60 forward primers for TCR Vbeta segments and 13 reverse primers for TCR Jbeta segments. A multiplex PCR assay on genomic DNA amplified the CDR3 region of rearranged TCR beta genes. The amplified TCR beta libraries were sequenced on the Illumina HiSeq System as 87-base-pair reads. The original methods were these. Across the 700 or so repertoires, a later analysis counted some 80 million unique TCR beta chains, approximately 12 million of which were shared by at least two donors. Raw reads were error-corrected and collapsed into unique sequences by a nearest-neighbor algorithm in which closely related sequences were merged to remove PCR and sequencing errors. Alignment of CDR3 sequences to IMGT reference sequences was used to assign V, D and J gene segments. For a sequence to be retained, at least a six-nucleotide match to both a V gene segment and a J gene segment was required. Rearrangements were classified as productive when the CDR3 lacked stop codons and remained in frame with V and J, and all other rearrangements were classified as non-productive. CDR3 was defined by IMGT convention, running from the second conserved V-encoded cysteine to the conserved J-encoded phenylalanine. The earlier analysis of some 550 of the donors excluded any sequence lacking an unambiguous match to a single V gene segment. In an earlier analysis of a few hundred of the donors, V segments were called functional above 56.7% productive rearrangements and were called segregating when the between-donor standard deviation exceeded 5%. A statistical classification framework was built to diagnose cytomegalovirus status from the catalog of TCR beta chain sequences. In a later analysis, TCR nucleotide sequences were compared against IMGT/GENE-DB human TR gene sequences so that V and J genes could be assigned. The TCRdist pipeline was used in a later analysis to assign CDR3 sequences and most-parsimonious VDJ recombination scenarios. In a later analysis, each TCR beta chain was defined by its CDR3 amino acid sequence together with its V-gene family, and reads lacking a unique V-gene family were excluded. A later analysis removed 550 to 650 highly shared, low-generation-probability nucleotide sequences to deal with suspected cross-contamination and a sequencing artifact. A later analysis calculated a clonal expansion index for each public chain from normalized within-repertoire ranks of inferred template counts. In a later analysis, generation probabilities were computed with a VDJ recombination model fitted to out-of-frame rearrangements, and the resulting probabilities were checked against IGoR. A later analysis scored TCR-TCR, TCR-HLA and TCR-CMV co-occurrence with hypergeometric tests, applying a repertoire-size bias correction to TCR pairs. To estimate false discovery rates, a later analysis permuted the HLA or CMV assignments 20 times. In a later analysis, co-occurring TCRs were grouped using DBSCAN, and TCRdist sequence similarity was added for clustering within HLA-allele-positive subsets. Co-occurrence clustering excluded repertoires with fewer than 30,000 or more than 120,000 public chains, plus five with anomalous nucleotide sharing. Sourced from immuneACCESS, this table was stored by TCRdb with only in-frame sequences that have V and J called. A share of the clones is absent; for the studies checked, an unresolved V gene accounts for under half, and the remainder has no known explanation. V, J and clone size are those of that table, while D and trimming were read from the DNA. The table for this sample lists 150,000 to 200,000 clones; around 77% of them were counted only once. Of the sample, around 1.5% is held by the ten largest clones.

The CDR3 holds 16 amino acids from the cysteine to the phenylalanine. This entry keeps only the CDR3 DNA: 48 bases, framed from base 1. The germline V gene encodes CDR1 MDHEN and CDR2 SYDVKM. The junction shows trimming of 0 bases on V and 0 bases on J, plus 11 bases between the germline ends. This receptor chain uses TRBV28 and TRBJ2-5; TRBD1 is a weak D gene call, 6 bases matching. The sample comprised PBMCs. This clonotype was obtained from a woman aged 30 to 39 in good health and CMV-seronegative. The nucleotides read TGTGCCAGCAGTTTATGGTCGTCAGGGGACCAAGAGACCCAGTACTTC. It is translated as CASSLWSSGDQETQYF.